The sequence of this T cell receptor beta chain was determined in a study of response to subunit inactivated influenza vaccine. This clonotype was counted only a few times. What it recognizes is unknown. Study conclusions and caveats: Few new T cells, the authors suggested, are recruited by each seasonal influenza vaccination.

The CDR3 is 14 amino acids. The V gene's germline CDR1 is MNHEY and CDR2 SVGAGI. The germline V and J ends were trimmed by 2 bases and 3 bases, with 10 bases remaining between them. Via MiXCR, TCRdb re-called the RT-PCR reads, giving one row per CDR3 protein. Of roughly 570,000 distinct CDR3 sequences in the sample, 11% to 15% were seen once. The chain links TRBV6-5 to TRBJ2-5, with a possible D match to TRBD2 (6 bases). The receptor comes from a man in his fifties who received an inactivated influenza vaccine. The sequencing here drew on PBMCs from blood, taken approximately 13 days after vaccination. CDR3 sequence reads: CASSYVGGKETQYF. The CDR3 DNA follows: TGTGCCAGCAGTTACGTGGGAGGCAAAGAGACCCAGTACTTC.